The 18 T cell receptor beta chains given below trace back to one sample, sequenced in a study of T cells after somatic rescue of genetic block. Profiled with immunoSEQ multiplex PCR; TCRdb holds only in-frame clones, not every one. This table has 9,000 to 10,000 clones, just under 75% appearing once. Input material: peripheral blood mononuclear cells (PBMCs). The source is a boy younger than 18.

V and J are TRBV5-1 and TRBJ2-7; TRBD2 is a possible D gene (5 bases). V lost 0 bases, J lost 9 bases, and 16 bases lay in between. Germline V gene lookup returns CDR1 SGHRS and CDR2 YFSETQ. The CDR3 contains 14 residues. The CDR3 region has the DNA TGCGCCAGCAGCTTGGCCGGAGGACCCACGGGGCAGTACTTC. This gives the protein CASSLAGGPTGQYF.

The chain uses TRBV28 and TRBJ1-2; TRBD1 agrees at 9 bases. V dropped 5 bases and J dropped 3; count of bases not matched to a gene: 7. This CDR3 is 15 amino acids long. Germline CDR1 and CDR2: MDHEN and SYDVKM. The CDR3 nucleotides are TGTGCCAGCAGTCCACCGGGACAGGGACACTATGGCTACACCTTC. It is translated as CASSPPGQGHYGYTF.

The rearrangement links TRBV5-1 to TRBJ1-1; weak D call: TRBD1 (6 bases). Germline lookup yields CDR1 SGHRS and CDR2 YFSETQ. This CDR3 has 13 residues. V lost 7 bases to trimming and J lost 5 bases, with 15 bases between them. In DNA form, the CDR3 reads TGCGCCAGCGGGGAAGGGGGGCGGACTGAAGCTTTCTTT. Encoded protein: CASGEGGRTEAFF.

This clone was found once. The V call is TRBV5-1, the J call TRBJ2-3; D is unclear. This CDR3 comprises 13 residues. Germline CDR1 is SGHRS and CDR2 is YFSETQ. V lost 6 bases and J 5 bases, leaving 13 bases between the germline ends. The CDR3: CASNPLLGDTQYF. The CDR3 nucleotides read TGCGCCAGCAACCCCTTATTAGGAGATACGCAGTATTTT.

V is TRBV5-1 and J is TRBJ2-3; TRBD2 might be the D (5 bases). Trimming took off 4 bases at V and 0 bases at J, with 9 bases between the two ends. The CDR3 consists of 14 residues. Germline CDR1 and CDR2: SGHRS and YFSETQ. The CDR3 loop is CASSIGGSTDTQYF. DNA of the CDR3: TGCGCCAGCAGCATTGGAGGTAGCACAGATACGCAGTATTTT.

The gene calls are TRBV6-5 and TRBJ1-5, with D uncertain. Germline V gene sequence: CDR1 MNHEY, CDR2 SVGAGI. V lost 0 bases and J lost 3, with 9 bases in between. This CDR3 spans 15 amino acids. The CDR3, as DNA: TGTGCCAGCAGTTACTCGGGAGGGTACAATCAGCCCCAGCATTTT. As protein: CASSYSGGYNQPQHF.

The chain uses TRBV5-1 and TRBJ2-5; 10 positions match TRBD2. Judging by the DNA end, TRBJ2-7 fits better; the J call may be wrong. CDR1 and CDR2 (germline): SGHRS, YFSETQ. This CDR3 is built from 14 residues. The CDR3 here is CASSFTSGAGEQYF. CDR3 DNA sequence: TGCGCCAGCAGCTTCACTAGCGGGGCGGGCGAGCAGTACTTC.

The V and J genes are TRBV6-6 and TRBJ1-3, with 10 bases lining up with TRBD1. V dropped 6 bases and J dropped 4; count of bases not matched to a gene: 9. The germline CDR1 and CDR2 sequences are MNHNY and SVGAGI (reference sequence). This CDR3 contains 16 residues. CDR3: CASRLPGTGAGNTIYF. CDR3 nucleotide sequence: TGTGCCAGCAGGCTCCCCGGGACAGGGGCCGGAAACACCATATATTTT.

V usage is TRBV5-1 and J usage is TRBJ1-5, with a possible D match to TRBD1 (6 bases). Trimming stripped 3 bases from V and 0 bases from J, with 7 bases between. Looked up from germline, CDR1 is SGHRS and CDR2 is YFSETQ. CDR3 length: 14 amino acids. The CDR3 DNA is TGCGCCAGCAGCTCAGGGGATAGCAATCAGCCCCAGCATTTT. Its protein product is CASSSGDSNQPQHF.

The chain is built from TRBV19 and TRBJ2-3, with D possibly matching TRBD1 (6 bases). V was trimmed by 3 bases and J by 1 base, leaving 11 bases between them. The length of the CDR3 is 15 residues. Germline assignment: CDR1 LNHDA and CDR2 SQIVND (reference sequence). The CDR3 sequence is CASSIGGQRTDTQYF. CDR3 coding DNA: TGTGCCAGTAGTATTGGGGGACAACGCACAGATACGCAGTATTTT.

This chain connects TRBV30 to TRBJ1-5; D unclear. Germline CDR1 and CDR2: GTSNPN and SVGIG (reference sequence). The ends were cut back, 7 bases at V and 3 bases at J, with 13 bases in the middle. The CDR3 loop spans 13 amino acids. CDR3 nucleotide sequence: TGTGCCTATTCGCTAGCCTTCAATCAGCCCCAGCATTTT. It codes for CAYSLAFNQPQHF.

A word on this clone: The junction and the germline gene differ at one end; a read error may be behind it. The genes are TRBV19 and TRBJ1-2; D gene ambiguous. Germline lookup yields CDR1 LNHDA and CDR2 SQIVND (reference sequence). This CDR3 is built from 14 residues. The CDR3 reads CASSMGVSNYGYTF. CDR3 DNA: TGTGCAAGTAGTATGGGAGTTTCTAACTATGGCTACACCTTC.

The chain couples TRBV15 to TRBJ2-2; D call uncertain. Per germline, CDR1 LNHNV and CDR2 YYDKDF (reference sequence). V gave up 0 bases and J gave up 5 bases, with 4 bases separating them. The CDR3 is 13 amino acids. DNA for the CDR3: TGTGCCACCAGCAGAGATGGTACCGGGGAGCTGTTTTTT. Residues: CATSRDGTGELFF.

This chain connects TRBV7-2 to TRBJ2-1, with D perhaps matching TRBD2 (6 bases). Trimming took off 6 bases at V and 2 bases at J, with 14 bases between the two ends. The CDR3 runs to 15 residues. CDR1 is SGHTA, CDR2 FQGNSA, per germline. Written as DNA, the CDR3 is TGTGCCAGCAGGAACCGGGACTGGCCCTACAATGAGCAGTTCTTC. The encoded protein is CASRNRDWPYNEQFF. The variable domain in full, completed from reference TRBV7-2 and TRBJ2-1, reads GAGVSQSPSNKVTEKGKDVELRCDPISGHTALYWYRQSLGQGLEFLIYFQGNSAPDKSGLPSDRFSAERTGGSVSTLTIQRTQQEDSAVYLCASRNRDWPYNEQFFGPGTRLTVL.

CDR3 nucleotides: TGCGCCAGCAGCCCACTAAACAATGAGCAGTTCTTC. This encodes CASSPLNNEQFF. This chain links TRBV4-1 with TRBJ2-1, with D hard to call. Germline assignment: CDR1 MGHRA and CDR2 YSYEKL. V was trimmed by 4 bases and J by 5 bases, leaving 6 bases between them. The CDR3 length is 12 residues.

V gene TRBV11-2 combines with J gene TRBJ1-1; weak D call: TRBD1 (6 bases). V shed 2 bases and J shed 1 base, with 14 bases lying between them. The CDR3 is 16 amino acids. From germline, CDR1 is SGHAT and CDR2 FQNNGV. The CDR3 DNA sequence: TGTGCCAGCAGCTTATATCCGGACAGAAGGAACACTGAAGCTTTCTTT. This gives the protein CASSLYPDRRNTEAFF.

CDR3 sequence reads: CACRTGQGLSNEKLFF. CDR3 nucleotides: TGTGCCTGTCGTACCGGACAGGGTCTATCTAATGAAAAACTGTTTTTT. The chain is built from TRBV30 and TRBJ1-4; 8 bases fit TRBD1. Germline CDR1 reads GTSNPN; CDR2 reads SVGIG (reference sequence). The CDR3 contains 16 residues. The J segment lost 3 bases and the V segment lost 6 bases, leaving 12 bases of the junction unmatched.

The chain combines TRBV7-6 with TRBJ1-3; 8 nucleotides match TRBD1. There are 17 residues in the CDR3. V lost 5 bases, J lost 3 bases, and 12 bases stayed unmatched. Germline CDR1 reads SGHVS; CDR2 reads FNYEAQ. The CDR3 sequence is CASSPLQGQAYGNTIYF. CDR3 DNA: TGTGCCAGCAGCCCCCTCCAGGGACAGGCTTATGGAAACACCATATATTTT.